This TCR beta chain stems from a study of OX40 agonist ivuxolimab in advanced cancers. The V end was cut by 8 bases, the J end by 6 bases, with 11 bases between. Germline V CDR1 and CDR2: LNHDA, SQIVND (reference sequence). This CDR3 is built from 12 residues. The protocol was immunoSEQ multiplex PCR, while the TCRdb copy is restricted to in-frame clones and leaves out a portion. This sample has some 57,000 clones; about 87% occur once, and the top ten carry roughly 5%. The TCR was taken from an adult with an advanced solid tumor such as melanoma, head and neck, liver or kidney cancer. Sequencing used CD4+ or CD8+ T cells sorted from blood, obtained in a trial of the OX40 agonist ivuxolimab. This chain links TRBV19 with TRBJ2-1; the D gene is possibly TRBD2 (6 bases). The CDR3 region is CASRGISNEQFF. As DNA, the CDR3 is TGTGCCAGTCGGGGGATTTCCAATGAGCAGTTCTTC.